This T cell receptor beta chain originates from a study of blood T cell repertoires in COVID-19. The V and J ends lost 4 bases and 4 bases, in that order; junction bases with no gene match: 16. The germline CDR1 and CDR2 sequences are MNHNS and SASEGT. The CDR3 runs 20 residues. Clones were read by immunoSEQ multiplex PCR, and TCRdb kept only the in-frame ones, dropping some. The sample shows fewer than 110,000 clones, roughly 87% of them seen only once. The TCR comes from a woman over 75 in a cohort sampled during active COVID-19. The source material was peripheral blood. The chain links TRBV6-1 to TRBJ2-1; the match to TRBD2 covers 13 bases. The CDR3 loop is CASSVGILAGGPKFYNEQFF. CDR3 coding DNA: TGTGCCAGCAGTGTGGGTATACTAGCGGGAGGGCCAAAGTTTTACAATGAGCAGTTCTTC.